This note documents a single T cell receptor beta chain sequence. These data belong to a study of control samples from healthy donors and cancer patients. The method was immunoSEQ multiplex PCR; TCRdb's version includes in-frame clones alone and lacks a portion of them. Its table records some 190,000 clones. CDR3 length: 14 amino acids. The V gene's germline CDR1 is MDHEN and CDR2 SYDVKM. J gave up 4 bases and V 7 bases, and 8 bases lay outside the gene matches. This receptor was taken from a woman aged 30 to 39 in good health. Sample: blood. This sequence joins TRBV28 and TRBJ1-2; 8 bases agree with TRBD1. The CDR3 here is CASTWTGILYGYTF. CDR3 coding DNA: TGTGCCAGCACATGGACAGGGATACTCTATGGCTACACCTTC.